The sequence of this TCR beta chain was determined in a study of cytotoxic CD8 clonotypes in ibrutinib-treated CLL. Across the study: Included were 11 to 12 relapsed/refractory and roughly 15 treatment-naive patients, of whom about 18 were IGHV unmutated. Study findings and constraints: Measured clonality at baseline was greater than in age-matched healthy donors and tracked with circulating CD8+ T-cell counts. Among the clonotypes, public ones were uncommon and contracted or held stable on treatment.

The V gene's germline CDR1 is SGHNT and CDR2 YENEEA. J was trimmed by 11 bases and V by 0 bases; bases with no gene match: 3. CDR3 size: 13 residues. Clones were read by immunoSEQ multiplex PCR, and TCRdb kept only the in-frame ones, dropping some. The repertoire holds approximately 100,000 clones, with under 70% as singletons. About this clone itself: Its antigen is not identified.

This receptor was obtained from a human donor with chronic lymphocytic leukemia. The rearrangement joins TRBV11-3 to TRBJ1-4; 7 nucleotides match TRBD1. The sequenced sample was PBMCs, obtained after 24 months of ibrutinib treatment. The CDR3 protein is CASSLDPGGKLFF. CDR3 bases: TGTGCCAGCAGCTTAGATCCAGGGGGGAAACTGTTTTTT.